This T cell receptor (beta chain) was sequenced during a study of blood T cell repertoires in COVID-19. CDR3 length equals 14 residues. V lost 5 bases and J 6 bases, leaving 14 bases between the germline ends. Germline lookup yields CDR1 LNHDA and CDR2 SQIVND (reference sequence). Generated by immunoSEQ multiplex PCR, the TCRdb table keeps only in-frame clones and is missing some. The sample lists over 150,000 clones, 87% seen once, with around 4% in the top ten. This clonotype was sampled from a woman aged 60-75 years who had recovered from COVID-19. Sequenced input: peripheral blood. The J gene is TRBJ2-1, the V gene TRBV19; possibly TRBD2 for D (6 bases). In nucleotides, the CDR3 is TGTGCCAGTAGTTCTAGCGATTCGATCAATGAGCAGTTCTTC. Residues: CASSSSDSINEQFF.